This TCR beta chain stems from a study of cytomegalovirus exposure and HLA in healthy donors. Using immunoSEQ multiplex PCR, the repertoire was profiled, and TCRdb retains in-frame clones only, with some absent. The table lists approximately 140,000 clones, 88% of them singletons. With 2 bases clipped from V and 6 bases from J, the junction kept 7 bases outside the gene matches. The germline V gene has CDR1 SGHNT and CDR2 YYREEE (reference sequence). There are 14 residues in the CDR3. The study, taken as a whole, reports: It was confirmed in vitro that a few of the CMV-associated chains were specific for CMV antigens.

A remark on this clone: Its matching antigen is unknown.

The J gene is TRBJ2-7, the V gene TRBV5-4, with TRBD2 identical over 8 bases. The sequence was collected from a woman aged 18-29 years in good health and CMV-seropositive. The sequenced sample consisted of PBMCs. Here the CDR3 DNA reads TGTGCCAGCAGCTTCGGGACTAGTTTGGGCGAGCAGTACTTC. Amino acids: CASSFGTSLGEQYF.